This note documents a single T cell receptor (beta chain) sequence. What antigen it recognizes has not been identified. No base qualities exist here, and no much larger clone lies one base off it. V was cut back by 4 bases and J by 0 bases, leaving a gap of 6 bases between them. As encoded in the germline V gene, CDR1 is KGHSH while CDR2 is LQKENI. The CDR3 numbers 13 residues from cysteine through phenylalanine. The sequence is cut down to CDR3 DNA, 39 bases in frame from base 1. The data stem from a study of graft-versus-host responses after intestinal transplantation listed by TCRdb under 2021. In terms of the full investigation: Multivisceral, liver-intestinal, or isolated intestinal transplants were received by the recipients. To identify alloreactive clones, pre-transplant mixed lymphocyte reaction products were sequenced and then compared with unstimulated pre-transplant donor and recipient T cells. A cohort of 20 to 25 intestinal transplant recipients, including one retransplant, was enrolled, and 3 patients lacking pretransplant specimens were excluded. Donor T cell macrochimerism was defined as a peak of at least 4% donor T cells among recipient peripheral blood mononuclear cells. Graft-versus-host and host-versus-graft alloreactive T cell clones were tracked in the graft, circulation and bone marrow after intestinal transplantation using bulk TCR-beta CDR3 sequencing. Rather than going through the commercial service, samples from three later patients were sequenced in-house on an Illumina MiSeq and processed with MiXCR. All recipients received anti-thymocyte globulin induction followed by maintenance tacrolimus and steroids for around 3 years. Study-level results and caveats: GvH clones were found in recipient bone marrow, and some of the GvH clones appeared earlier in ileal mucosa or blood, which is consistent with an intestinal mucosal origin. Early after transplant, peak levels of circulating GvH clones were found to be associated with declines in HvG clones. Conclusions were limited by the relatively low number and heterogeneity of intestinal transplant patients. In the allografts of patients with donor T cell macrochimerism, GvH to HvG T cell clonal ratios were high.

This sample's time point label indicates: cells obtained before transplantation from donor or recipient. CD3+CD4+ and CD3+CD8+ populations were FACS-sorted from unstimulated pre-transplant donor and recipient cells taken from spleen or lymph nodes. Library preparation was by the immunoSEQ multiplex PCR assay. For most patients, genomic DNA was isolated using the Qiagen DNeasy Blood and Tissue Kit and was shipped frozen to Adaptive Biotechnologies for TCR sequencing. For most patients, genomic DNA was subjected to high-throughput TCR-beta CDR3 sequencing by Adaptive Biotechnologies. Regarding the original processing steps: Adaptive's ImmunoSEQ software was the source of the TCR sequencing data for about 20 patients, while three other patients were processed with MiXCR and VDJtools. CD4 versus CD8 sorting errors were corrected by removing sequences found in both subsets at a frequency ratio below 5:1. CDR3 nucleotide sequences shared between donor and recipient were removed because their origin could not be assigned. To count as alloreactive, a clone needed at least 2-fold expansion over unstimulated cells and a minimum CFSE-low frequency of 0.002% (template counts) or 0.001% (read counts). Clones detected in sequenced pre-transplant spleen, lymph node, or MLR CFSE-low populations of the donor or recipient were defined as mappable. Cumulative frequency of alloreactive clones was calculated as a percentage of all sequences weighted by copy number. TCRdb mirrors the immuneACCESS table, restricted to in-frame sequences. Some clones are absent from its copies; in checked studies, under half trace to an unresolved V gene, and the reason for the others is unknown. V and J calls and clone size are those listed in that table; D and trimming were worked out from the DNA. The sample records about 82,000 clones, roughly nine tenths of which are singletons. Jointly, the top ten make up nearly 0.1% of the sample.

The material sequenced was unstimulated CD4+ T cells sorted from spleen or lymph node cells, taken before intestinal transplant. This chain is built from TRBV18 and TRBJ2-5; no D gene call is confident. The receptor comes from a human donor who received an intestinal transplant. The encoded CDR3 is CASSQRYQETQYF. The DNA reads TGTGCCAGCTCACAGCGCTACCAAGAGACCCAGTACTTC. Supplemented by the reference TRBV18 and TRBJ2-5 proteins around the CDR3, the complete variable domain is NAGVMQNPRHLVRRRGQEARLRCSPMKGHSHVYWYRQLPEEGLKFMVYLQKENIIDESGMPKERFSAEFPKEGPSILRIQQVVRGDSAAYFCASSQRYQETQYFGPGTRLLVL.